This is a list of T cell receptor beta chains from one sample in a study of blood T cells in healthy people across ages. MiXCR was run by TCRdb on the 5' RACE reads, yielding one entry per CDR3 protein. The sample has approximately 2,000,000 distinct CDR3 sequences, roughly two fifths seen once. Sequenced sample: blood. The source of these receptors is a human donor in good health. Both conserved end residues are part of each CDR3. A D gene is named only where the DNA matches it firmly. Expanded clones get a size class; other rows say once, few or many, or leave the size out.

D gene	clone size	J gene	V gene	CDR3 protein	CDR3 DNA
.	.	TRBJ2-2	TRBV4-1	CASSQQPANTGELFF	TGCGCCAGCAGCCAACAGCCCGCGAACACCGGGGAGCTGTTTTTT
.	.	TRBJ2-5	TRBV6-6	CASSYLGGQETQYF	TGTGCCAGCAGTTATTTGGGCGGACAAGAGACCCAGTACTTC
.	few	TRBJ2-1	TRBV7-2	CASSLSPSNEQFF	TGTGCCAGCAGCTTAAGCCCTTCCAATGAGCAGTTCTTC
TRBD1	.	TRBJ1-2	TRBV6-5	CAGSYRGTSRANCGYTF	TGTGCCGGCAGTTACAGGGGGACATCCCGAGCTAACTGTGGCTACACCTTC
.	.	TRBJ2-5	TRBV2	CASRGRGGALQETQYF	TGTGCCAGCAGAGGGCGAGGCGGGGCCCTCCAAGAGACCCAGTACTTC
TRBD2	.	TRBJ2-1	TRBV5-6	CASSHPYSGVAFNEQFF	TGTGCCAGCAGCCACCCGTATAGCGGGGTTGCTTTCAATGAGCAGTTCTTC
.	.	TRBJ1-2	TRBV20-1	CSASIGARGYTF	TGCAGTGCTAGTATCGGGGCGCGTGGCTACACCTTC
TRBD1	.	TRBJ1-2	TRBV7-2	CASSRYQDRVYQLGYTF	TGTGCCAGCAGCCGATATCAGGACAGGGTATATCAATTAGGCTACACCTTC
.	.	TRBJ1-1	TRBV6-2/TRBV6-3	CASRVGRLNTEAFF	TGTGCCAGCAGGGTTGGGCGTTTGAACACTGAAGCTTTCTTT
.	.	TRBJ2-1	TRBV20-1	CSATPTDLYNEQFF	TGCAGTGCTACCCCGACGGACCTTTACAATGAGCAGTTCTTC
.	few	TRBJ2-5	TRBV9	CASSDPRGGETQYF	TGTGCCAGCAGCGACCCAAGAGGGGGAGAGACCCAGTACTTC
.	few	TRBJ1-5	TRBV20-1	CSARRQGNQPQHF	TGCAGTGCTAGAAGACAGGGCAATCAGCCCCAGCATTTT